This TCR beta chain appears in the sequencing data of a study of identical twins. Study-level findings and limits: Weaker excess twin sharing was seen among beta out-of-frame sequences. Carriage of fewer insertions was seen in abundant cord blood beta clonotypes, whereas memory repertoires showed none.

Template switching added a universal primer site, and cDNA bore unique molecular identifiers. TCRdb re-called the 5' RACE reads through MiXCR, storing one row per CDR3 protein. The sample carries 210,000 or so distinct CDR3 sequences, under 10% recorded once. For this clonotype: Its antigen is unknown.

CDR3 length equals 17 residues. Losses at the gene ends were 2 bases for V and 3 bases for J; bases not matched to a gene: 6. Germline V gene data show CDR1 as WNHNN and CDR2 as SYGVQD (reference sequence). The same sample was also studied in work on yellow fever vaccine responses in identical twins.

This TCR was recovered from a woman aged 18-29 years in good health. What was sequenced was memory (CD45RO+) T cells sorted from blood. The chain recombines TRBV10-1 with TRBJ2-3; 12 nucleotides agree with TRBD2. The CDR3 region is CASSEATSGRMTDTQYF. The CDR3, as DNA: TGCGCCAGCAGTGAGGCTACTAGCGGGAGGATGACAGATACGCAGTATTTT.